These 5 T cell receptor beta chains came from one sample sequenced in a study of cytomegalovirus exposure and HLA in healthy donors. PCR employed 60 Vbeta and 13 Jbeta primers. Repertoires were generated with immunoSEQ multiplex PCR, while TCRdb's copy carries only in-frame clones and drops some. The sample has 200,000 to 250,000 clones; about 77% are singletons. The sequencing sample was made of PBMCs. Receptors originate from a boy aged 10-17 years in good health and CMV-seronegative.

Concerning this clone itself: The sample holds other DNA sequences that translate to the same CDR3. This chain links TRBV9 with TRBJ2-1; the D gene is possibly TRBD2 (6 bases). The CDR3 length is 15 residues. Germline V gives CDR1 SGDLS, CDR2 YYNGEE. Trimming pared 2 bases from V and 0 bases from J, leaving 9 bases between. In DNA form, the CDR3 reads TGTGCCAGCAGCGTTTCCGGGGGCTCCTACAATGAGCAGTTCTTC. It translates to CASSVSGGSYNEQFF. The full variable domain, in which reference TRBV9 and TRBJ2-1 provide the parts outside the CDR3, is DSGVTQTPKHLITATGQRVTLRCSPRSGDLSVYWYQQSLDQGLQFLIQYYNGEERAKGNILERFSAQQFPDLHSELNLSSLELGDSALYFCASSVSGGSYNEQFFGPGTRLTVL.

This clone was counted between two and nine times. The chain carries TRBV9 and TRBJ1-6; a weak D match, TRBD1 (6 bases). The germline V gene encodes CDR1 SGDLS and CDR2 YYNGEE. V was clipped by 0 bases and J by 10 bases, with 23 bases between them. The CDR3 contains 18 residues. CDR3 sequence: CASSVDSVDRGLVSPLHF. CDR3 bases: TGTGCCAGCAGCGTAGACTCGGTGGACAGAGGTCTTGTCTCACCCCTCCACTTT.

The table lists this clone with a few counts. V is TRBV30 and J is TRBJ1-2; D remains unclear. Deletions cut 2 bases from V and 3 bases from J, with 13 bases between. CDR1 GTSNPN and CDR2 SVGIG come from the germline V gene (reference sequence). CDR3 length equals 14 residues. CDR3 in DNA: TGTGCCTGGAGTACCCGCGGCAGCTACTATGGCTACACCTTC. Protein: CAWSTRGSYYGYTF.

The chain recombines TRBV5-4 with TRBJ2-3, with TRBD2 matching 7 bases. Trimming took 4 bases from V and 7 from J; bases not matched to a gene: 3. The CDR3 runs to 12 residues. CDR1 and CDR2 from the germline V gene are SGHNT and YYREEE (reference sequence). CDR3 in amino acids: CASSRLANTQYF. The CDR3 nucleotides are TGTGCCAGCAGCCGACTAGCAAATACGCAGTATTTT. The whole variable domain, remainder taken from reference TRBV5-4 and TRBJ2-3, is ETGVTQSPTHLIKTRGQQVTLRCSSQSGHNTVSWYQQALGQGPQFIFQYYREEENGRGNFPPRFSGLQFPNYSSELNVNALELDDSALYLCASSRLANTQYFGPGTRLTVL.

The CDR3 sequence is CASSSLAEPTGELFF. In DNA form, the CDR3 reads TGCGCCAGCAGCTCGCTCGCAGAACCCACCGGGGAGCTGTTTTTT. The rearrangement links TRBV5-1 to TRBJ2-2; D uncertain. The CDR3 has 15 residues. The germline CDR1 and CDR2 sequences are SGHRS and YFSETQ. V lost 3 bases to trimming and J lost 4 bases, with 13 bases between them.